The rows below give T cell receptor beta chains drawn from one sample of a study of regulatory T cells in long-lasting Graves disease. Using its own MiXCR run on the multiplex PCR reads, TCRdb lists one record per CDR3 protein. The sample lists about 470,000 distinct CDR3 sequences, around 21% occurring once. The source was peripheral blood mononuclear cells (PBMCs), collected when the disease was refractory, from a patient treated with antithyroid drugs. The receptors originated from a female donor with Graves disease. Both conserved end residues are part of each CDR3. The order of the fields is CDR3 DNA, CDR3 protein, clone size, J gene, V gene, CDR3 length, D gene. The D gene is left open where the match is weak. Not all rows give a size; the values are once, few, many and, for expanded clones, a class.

TGTGCCAGTAACCAGCCGGAGAGGAACACTGAAGCTTTCTTT CASNQPERNTEAFF few TRBJ1-1 TRBV19 14 -
TGTGCCAGCAGTTTACAGGGACCCTATGAAGCTTTCTTT CASSLQGPYEAFF many TRBJ1-1 TRBV28 13 -
TGTGCCAGCAGTTTAACAGGGGATCAGCCCCAGCATTTT CASSLTGDQPQHF many TRBJ1-5 TRBV12-3/TRBV12-4 13 TRBD1
TGCAGTGCTAGAGATCAGCTGGGCGGGTCTTACTACGAGCAGTACTTC CSARDQLGGSYYEQYF few TRBJ2-7 TRBV20-1 16 -
TGTGCCTGGAGCCCGAGGACTAGCGGGAGGACAGATACGCAGTATTTT CAWSPRTSGRTDTQYF few TRBJ2-3 TRBV30 16 TRBD2
TGTGCCAGCAGTTTTCGTCTGAAAATGAACACTGAAGCTTTCTTT CASSFRLKMNTEAFF many TRBJ1-1 TRBV28 15 -
TGTGCCAGCAGTTCCGTCGAAAGGGTTGATCAGCCCCAGCATTTT CASSSVERVDQPQHF many TRBJ1-5 TRBV2 15 -
TGTGCCAGCAGTTTATCTCTATCTGGAAACACCATATATTTT CASSLSLSGNTIYF many TRBJ1-3 TRBV28 14 -
TGTGCCACCAGCAGTGGTGGGTCTCGATCTGGGGCCAACGTCCTGACTTTC CATSSGGSRSGANVLTF few TRBJ2-6 TRBV15 17 -
TGTGCCAGCAGCTTAACAGGGGCAACTGAAGCTTTCTTT CASSLTGATEAFF many TRBJ1-1 TRBV28 13 TRBD1
TGTGCCAGCAGTTACGCACAGGGGGTTTACGAGCAGTACTTC CASSYAQGVYEQYF - TRBJ2-7 TRBV6-2/TRBV6-3 14 TRBD1
TGCAGCGTTCAAGGCCCGCAGAGCCCGAGCTCTGGAAACACCATATATTTT CSVQGPQSPSSGNTIYF few TRBJ1-3 TRBV29-1 17 -
TGTGCCAGCAGTTTTGAGGTACCCGGGGAGCTGTTTTTT CASSFEVPGELFF many TRBJ2-2 TRBV28 13 -
TGCGCCAGCAGCAGGGGGGTGCGGGAGCATACAGAGACCCAGTACTTC CASSRGVREHTETQYF few TRBJ2-5 TRBV10-2 16 -
TGTGCCAGCAGTCCGAACCTTGGGGAAGGCACTGAAGCTTTCTTT CASSPNLGEGTEAFF - TRBJ1-1 TRBV28 15 -
TGTGCCAGCAGTTCCGACTCCGTGACAGGACTGAACACTGAAGCTTTCTTT CASSSDSVTGLNTEAFF many TRBJ1-1 TRBV27 17 -